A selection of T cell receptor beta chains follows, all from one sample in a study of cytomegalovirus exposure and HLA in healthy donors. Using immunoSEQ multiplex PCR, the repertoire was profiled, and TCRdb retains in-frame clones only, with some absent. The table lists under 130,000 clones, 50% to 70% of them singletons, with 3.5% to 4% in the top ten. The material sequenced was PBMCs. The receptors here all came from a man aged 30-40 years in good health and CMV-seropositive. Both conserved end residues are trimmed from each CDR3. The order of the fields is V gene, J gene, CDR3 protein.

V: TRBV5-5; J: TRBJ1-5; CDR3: ASSFVGLNQPQH
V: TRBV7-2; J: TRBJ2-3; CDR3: ASSLTGGTDTQY
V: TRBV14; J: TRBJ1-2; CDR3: ASSHSTGDGYT
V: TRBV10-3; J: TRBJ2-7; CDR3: AIRDGQGIGEQY
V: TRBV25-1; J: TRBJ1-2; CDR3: ASSEHQGNYGYT
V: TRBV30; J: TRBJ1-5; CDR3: AWSLDRVGNQPQH
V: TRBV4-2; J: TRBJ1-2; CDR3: ASSQVGLQGPWGYT
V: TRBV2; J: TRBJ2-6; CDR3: ASRGTGYANVLT
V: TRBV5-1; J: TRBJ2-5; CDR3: ASSLARGSETQY
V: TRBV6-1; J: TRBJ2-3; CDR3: ASSGLAGGPGTQY
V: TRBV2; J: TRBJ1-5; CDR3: ASSGDRVGQPQH
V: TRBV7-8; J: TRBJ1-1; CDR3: ASSSGWDSVNTEAF
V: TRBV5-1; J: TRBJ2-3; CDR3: ASSPPYSGTDTQY
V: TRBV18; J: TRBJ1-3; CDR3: ASSQQIGNTIY
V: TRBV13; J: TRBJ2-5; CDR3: ASSSSGGEETQY
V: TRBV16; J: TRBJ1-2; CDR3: ASSQSMAAGNGYT
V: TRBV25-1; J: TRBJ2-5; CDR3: AIPTETQY
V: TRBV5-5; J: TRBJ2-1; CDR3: ASSEQTSGSSYNEQF
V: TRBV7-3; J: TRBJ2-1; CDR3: ASSLRAGGWNEQF
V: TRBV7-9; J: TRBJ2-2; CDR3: ASSPSGNTGELF
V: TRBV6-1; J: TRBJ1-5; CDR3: ASRPRQITFGPQH
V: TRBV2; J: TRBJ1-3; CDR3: ATTRMGLGPGNTIY
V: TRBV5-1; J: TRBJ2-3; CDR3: ASSRRQTDTQY
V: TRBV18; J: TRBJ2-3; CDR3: ASSPPLSVSTDTQY
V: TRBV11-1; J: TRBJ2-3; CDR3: ASGRGTDTQY
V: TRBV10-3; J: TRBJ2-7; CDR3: AIRGQGGYEQY
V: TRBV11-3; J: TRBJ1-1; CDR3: ASSLGSGAEAF
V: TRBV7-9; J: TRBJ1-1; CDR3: ASSLEEGTEAF
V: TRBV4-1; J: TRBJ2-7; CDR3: ASSQEGETGEQY
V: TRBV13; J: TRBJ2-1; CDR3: ASSRAGNEQF
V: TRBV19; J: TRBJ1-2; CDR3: ASSSTGATIYT
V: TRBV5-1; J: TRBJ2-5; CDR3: ASSLGTGMETQY
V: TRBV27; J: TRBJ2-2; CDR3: ASSSFARTANTGELF
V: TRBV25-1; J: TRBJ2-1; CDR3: ASSEWRGDYNEQF
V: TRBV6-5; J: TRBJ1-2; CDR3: ASSRTGVNYGYT
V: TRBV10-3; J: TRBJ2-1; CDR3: AISGGAYNEQF
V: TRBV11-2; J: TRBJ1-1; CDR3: ASSFAGDGEAF
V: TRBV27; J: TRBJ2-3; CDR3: ASSLSPGTGEQDTQY
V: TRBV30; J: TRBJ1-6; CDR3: AWSKRGQSPLH
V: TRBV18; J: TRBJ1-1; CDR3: ASSPSSLNTEAF
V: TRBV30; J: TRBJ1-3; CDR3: AWNRAGNTIY
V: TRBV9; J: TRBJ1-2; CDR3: ASSETGEDYGYT
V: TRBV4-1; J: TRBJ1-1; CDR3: ASSQPTGVNTEAF
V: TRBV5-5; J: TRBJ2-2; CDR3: ASSPCTGRCGLF
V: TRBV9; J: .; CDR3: ASSSRTGVGEQY
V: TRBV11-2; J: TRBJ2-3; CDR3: ASSLGAGSPDTQY
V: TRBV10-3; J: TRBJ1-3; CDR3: AISTALFSGNTIY
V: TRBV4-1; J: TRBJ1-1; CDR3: ASSAPGQTNTEAF
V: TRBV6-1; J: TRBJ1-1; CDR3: ASSDLQKVNTEAF
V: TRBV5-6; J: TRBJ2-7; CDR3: ASSPRQESSYEQY
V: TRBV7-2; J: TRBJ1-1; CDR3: ASSLVAFEAF
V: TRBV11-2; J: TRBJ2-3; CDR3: ASSPQPDSVGHTDTQY
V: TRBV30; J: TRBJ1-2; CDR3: AWSDLRRLGDYGYT
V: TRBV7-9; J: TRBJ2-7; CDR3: ASSLGEDTQQY
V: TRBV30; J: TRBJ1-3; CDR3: AWSVHGGARNTIY
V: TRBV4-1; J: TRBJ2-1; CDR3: ASSQEVTSGAYNEQF
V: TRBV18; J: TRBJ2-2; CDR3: ASSRGPFLAGGTGELF
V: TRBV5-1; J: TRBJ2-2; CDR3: ASSFTGGAPGELF
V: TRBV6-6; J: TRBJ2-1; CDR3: ASSRDREVCEQF
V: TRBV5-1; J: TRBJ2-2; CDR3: ASRGQGATGELF